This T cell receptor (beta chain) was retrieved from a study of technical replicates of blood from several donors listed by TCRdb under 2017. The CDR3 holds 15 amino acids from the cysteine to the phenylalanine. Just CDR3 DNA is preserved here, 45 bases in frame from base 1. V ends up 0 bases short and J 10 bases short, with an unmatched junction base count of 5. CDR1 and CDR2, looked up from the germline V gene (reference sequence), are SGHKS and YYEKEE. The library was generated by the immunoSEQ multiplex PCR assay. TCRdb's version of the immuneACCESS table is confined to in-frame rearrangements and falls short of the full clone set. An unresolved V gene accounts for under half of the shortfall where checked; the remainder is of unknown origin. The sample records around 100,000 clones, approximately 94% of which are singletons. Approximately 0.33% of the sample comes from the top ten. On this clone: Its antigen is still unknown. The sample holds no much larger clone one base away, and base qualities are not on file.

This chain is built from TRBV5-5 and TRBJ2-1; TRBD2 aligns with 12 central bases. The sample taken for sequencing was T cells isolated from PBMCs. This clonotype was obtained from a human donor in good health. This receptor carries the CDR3 CASSLAASGRAEQFF. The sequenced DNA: TGTGCCAGCAGCTTGGCGGCTAGCGGGAGGGCCGAGCAGTTCTTC.